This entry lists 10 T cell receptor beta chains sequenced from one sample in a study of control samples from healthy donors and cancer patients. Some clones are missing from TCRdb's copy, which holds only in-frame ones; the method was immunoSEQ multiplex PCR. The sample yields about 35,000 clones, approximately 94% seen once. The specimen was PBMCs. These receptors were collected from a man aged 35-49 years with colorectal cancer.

This chain's CDR3 is CSVGLVAETQYF. CDR3 DNA: TGCAGCGTTGGACTAGTGGCAGAGACCCAGTACTTC. The J gene is TRBJ2-5, the V gene TRBV29-1; maybe TRBD2 (6 bases). Deletions cut 4 bases from V and 4 bases from J, with 10 bases between. This CDR3 has 12 residues. In germline, CDR1 is SQVTM, CDR2 ANQGSEA.

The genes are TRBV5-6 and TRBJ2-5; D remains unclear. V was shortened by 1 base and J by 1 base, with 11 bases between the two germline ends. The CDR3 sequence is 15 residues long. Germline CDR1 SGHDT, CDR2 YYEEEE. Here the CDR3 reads CASSLIGVSQETQYF. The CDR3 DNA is TGTGCCAGCAGCTTGATTGGGGTCAGCCAAGAGACCCAGTACTTC.

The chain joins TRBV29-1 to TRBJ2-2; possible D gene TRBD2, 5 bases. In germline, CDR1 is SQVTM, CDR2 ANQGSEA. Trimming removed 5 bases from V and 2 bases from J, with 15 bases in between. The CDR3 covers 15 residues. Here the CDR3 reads CSVTRNGVNTGELFF. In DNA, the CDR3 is TGCAGCGTTACTCGAAACGGGGTCAACACCGGGGAGCTGTTTTTT.

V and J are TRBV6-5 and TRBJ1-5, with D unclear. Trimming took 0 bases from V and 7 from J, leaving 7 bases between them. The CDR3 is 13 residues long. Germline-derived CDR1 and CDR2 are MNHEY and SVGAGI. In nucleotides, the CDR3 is TGTGCCAGCAGTTACTCGTATGACCAGCCCCAGCATTTT. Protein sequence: CASSYSYDQPQHF.

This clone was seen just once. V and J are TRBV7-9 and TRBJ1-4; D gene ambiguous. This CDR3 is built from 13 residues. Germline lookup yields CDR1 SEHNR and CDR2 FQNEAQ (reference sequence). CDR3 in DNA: TGTGCTTCGCTCGTGGATTCTAATGAAAAACTGTTTTTT. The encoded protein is CASLVDSNEKLFF.

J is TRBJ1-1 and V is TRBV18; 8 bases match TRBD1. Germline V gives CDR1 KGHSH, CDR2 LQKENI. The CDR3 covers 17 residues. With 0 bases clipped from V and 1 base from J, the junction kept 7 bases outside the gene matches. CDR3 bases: TGTGCCAGCTCACCACCCGTGGCAGGGGGCAAGAACACTGAAGCTTTCTTT. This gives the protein CASSPPVAGGKNTEAFF.

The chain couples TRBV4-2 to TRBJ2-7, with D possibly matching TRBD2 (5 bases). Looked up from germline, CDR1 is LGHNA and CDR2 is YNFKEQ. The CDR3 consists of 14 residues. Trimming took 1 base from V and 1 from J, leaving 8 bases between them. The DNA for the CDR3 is TGTGCCAGCAGCCAAGCCCGGGGATCCTACGAGCAGTACTTC. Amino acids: CASSQARGSYEQYF.

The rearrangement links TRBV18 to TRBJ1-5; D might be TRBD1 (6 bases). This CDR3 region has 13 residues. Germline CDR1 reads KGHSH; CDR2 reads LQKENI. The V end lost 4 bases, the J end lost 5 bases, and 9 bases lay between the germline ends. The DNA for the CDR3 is TGTGCCAGCTCACGGGACAACTATCAGCCCCAGCATTTT. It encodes CASSRDNYQPQHF.

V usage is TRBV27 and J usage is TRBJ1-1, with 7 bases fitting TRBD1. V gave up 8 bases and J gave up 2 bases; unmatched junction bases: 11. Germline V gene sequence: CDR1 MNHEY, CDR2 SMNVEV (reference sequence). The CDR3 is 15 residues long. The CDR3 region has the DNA TGTGCCAGCCTTACAGGGGCACGGGGAAACACTGAAGCTTTCTTT. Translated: CASLTGARGNTEAFF.

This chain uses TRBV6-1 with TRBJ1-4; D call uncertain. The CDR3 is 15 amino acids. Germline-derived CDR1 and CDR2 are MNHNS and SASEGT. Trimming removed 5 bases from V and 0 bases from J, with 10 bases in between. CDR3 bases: TGTGCCAGCAGTAAAGACCGGGCAACTAATGAAAAACTGTTTTTT. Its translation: CASSKDRATNEKLFF.